The 7 T cell receptor beta chains presented below share a single source sample, sequenced in a study of OX40 agonist ivuxolimab in advanced cancers. TCRdb's copy holds only in-frame clones and misses some; the assay was immunoSEQ multiplex PCR. The top ten hold 6.5% of the sample, which has roughly 75,000 clones, 80% to 90% seen once. Source: CD4+ or CD8+ T cells sorted from blood, taken in a trial of the OX40 agonist ivuxolimab. The receptors shown here come from an adult with an advanced solid tumor such as melanoma, head and neck, liver or kidney cancer.

This rearrangement joins TRBV29-1 to TRBJ2-7, with D possibly being TRBD2 (5 bases). The germline V gene encodes CDR1 SQVTM and CDR2 ANQGSEA. V lost 6 bases to trimming and J lost 6 bases, with 18 bases between them. The CDR3 consists of 13 residues. The CDR3 here is CSVRGGLSAEQYF. The CDR3 DNA reads TGCAGCGTCCGGGGTGGACTCTCGGCCGAGCAGTACTTC.

The chain is built from TRBV6-6 and TRBJ2-3; 8 positions agree with TRBD1. CDR1 is MNHNY, CDR2 SVGAGI, per germline (reference sequence). This CDR3 has 14 residues. V lost 2 bases to trimming and J lost 5 bases; unmatched junction nucleotides: 3. The CDR3 DNA is TGTGCCAGCAGTTACGGGACAGGCCAAGATACGCAGTATTTT. It codes for CASSYGTGQDTQYF.

A remark on this clone: Other DNA sequences within the sample encode an identical CDR3. The chain is built from TRBV19 and TRBJ2-2; D ambiguous. Per germline, CDR1 LNHDA and CDR2 SQIVND (reference sequence). This CDR3 has 14 residues. V was trimmed by 1 base and J by 0 bases, leaving 3 bases between them. CDR3 coding DNA: TGTGCCAGTAGTATAGGCACGAACACCGGGGAGCTGTTTTTT. It encodes CASSIGTNTGELFF.

This clone was recorded only once. This chain links TRBV6-5 with TRBJ1-1, with D unclear. The CDR3 has 16 amino acids. V lost 0 bases and J lost 4, with 15 bases in between. The germline V gene has CDR1 MNHEY and CDR2 SVGAGI. CDR3 amino acids: CASSYSREGLGTEAFF. CDR3 coding DNA: TGTGCCAGCAGTTACTCTAGGGAAGGCTTGGGCACTGAAGCTTTCTTT.

This clone occurred once. The CDR3 coding sequence is TGCAGCGTTGTCTTAGGGAAAACTAGCACAGATACGCAGTATTTT. Its protein product is CSVVLGKTSTDTQYF. V usage is TRBV29-1 and J usage is TRBJ2-3; D not certain. The germline V gene encodes CDR1 SQVTM and CDR2 ANQGSEA. This CDR3 region has 15 residues. The V gene lost 4 bases and the J gene lost 0 bases, with 14 bases spanning the gap.

This clone was detected only once. The chain is built from TRBV7-6 and TRBJ2-2; 9 bases are a match to TRBD1. V shed 0 bases and J 3 bases; nucleotides not matched to a gene: 11. The CDR3 has 19 residues. In germline, CDR1 is SGHVS, CDR2 FNYEAQ. CDR3 in DNA: TGTGCCAGCAGCTTAGCGGTCTTGCAGAGGACAGGGGACACCGGGGAGCTGTTTTTT. Residues: CASSLAVLQRTGDTGELFF.

This clone was counted only a few times. This chain connects TRBV4-1 to TRBJ1-6, with unresolved D. This CDR3 has 13 residues. Germline V gene lookup returns CDR1 MGHRA and CDR2 YSYEKL. Between the trimmed V and J ends, which lost 1 base and 10 bases, there was a span of 8 bases. The CDR3 spells CASSQGLWSPLHF. The CDR3, as DNA: TGCGCCAGCAGCCAAGGACTGTGGTCACCCCTCCACTTT.